This T cell receptor beta chain derives from a study of T cell responses to AZD1222 COVID-19 vaccine. Findings and limits, study-wide: Baseline testing showed seropositivity in only a handful of AZD1222 recipients. Recipients of two AZD1222 doses showed rising Spike-specific TCR breadth and depth. Donor demographics were predominantly white British with a female majority; clonal diversity may be underestimated.

Germline lookup yields CDR1 SEHNR and CDR2 FQNEAQ (reference sequence). Trimming removed 5 bases from V and 6 bases from J, with 14 bases in between. CDR3 length equals 13 residues. This clone appeared a few times. Its antigen is not known. Produced via immunoSEQ multiplex PCR; TCRdb's table is partial and in-frame only. The table lists about 120,000 clones, roughly nine tenths of them singletons. This sequence originates from an adult who received the AZD1222 COVID-19 vaccine. The chain links TRBV7-9 to TRBJ2-7; D possibly corresponds to TRBD1 (6 bases). The source was peripheral blood, collected 28 days after the second AZD1222 dose. The CDR3 DNA reads as TGTGCCAGCAGCAAATTAGGGGGTATCGAGCAGTACTTC. Amino acid sequence: CASSKLGGIEQYF. Using reference TRBV7-9 and TRBJ2-7 for the parts outside the CDR3, the full variable domain is DTGVSQNPRHKITKRGQNVTFRCDPISEHNRLYWYRQTLGQGPEFLTYFQNEAQLEKSRLLSDRFSAERPKGSFSTLEIQRTEQGDSAMYLCASSKLGGIEQYFGPGTRLTVT.